Here is one T cell receptor beta chain with its context. The data were taken from a study of blood T cell repertoires in COVID-19. On the study more broadly: COVID-19 samples, acute and convalescent, were from the United States, Italy and Spain.

Authors' processing steps: Amplified reference gene primers provided the basis for estimating nucleated cell counts. Data came from immunoSEQ multiplex PCR; TCRdb stores just in-frame clones and leaves some out. V and J calls and clone size are those listed in that table; D and trimming were worked out from the DNA. Counted here are roughly 89,000 clones, approximately 80% occurring once; the ten biggest clones make up about a sixth. V was clipped by 8 bases and J by 1 base; unmatched bases: 5. The CDR3 sequence is 13 residues long. Germline CDR1 is LNHDA and CDR2 is SQIVND (reference sequence). The rearrangement links TRBV19 to TRBJ2-7; 7 nucleotides line up with TRBD1. This TCR came from a woman aged 80 or over with acute or convalescent COVID-19. Sequencing was carried out using peripheral blood. The CDR3 sequence is CASRPRGSYEQYF. The DNA for the CDR3 is TGTGCCAGTCGCCCCAGGGGGTCCTACGAGCAGTACTTC.